What follows are 20 T cell receptor beta chains derived from one specimen sequenced in a study of cytomegalovirus exposure and HLA in healthy donors. Profiling relied on immunoSEQ multiplex PCR, and the TCRdb table lists in-frame clones only, not all of them. This sample has about 88,000 clones, with about four fifths found just once. The material sequenced was PBMCs. These receptors originate from a woman between 18 and 30 years old in good health and CMV-seropositive.

The DNA for the CDR3 is TGTGCCAGCAGGGACTCACAGGGGGCAGTTGAAAAACTGTTTTTT. This sequence encodes CASRDSQGAVEKLFF. The rearrangement uses TRBV6-6 and TRBJ1-4; 9 positions match TRBD1. J was trimmed by 7 bases and V by 6 bases; bases with no gene match: 9. The CDR3 totals 15 residues. CDR1 is MNHNY, CDR2 SVGAGI, per germline (reference sequence).

The CDR3 DNA sequence: TGTGCCGGACGGGACAGAAATTCACCCCTCCACTTT. Translation: CAGRDRNSPLHF. The chain uses TRBV10-3 and TRBJ1-6, with 7 bases fitting TRBD1. V trimming: 11 bases; J trimming: 7 bases; junction bases outside the gene matches: 5. Germline CDR1 reads ENHRY; CDR2 reads SYGVKD. The CDR3 extends over 12 amino acids.

The chain links TRBV6-9 to TRBJ2-2; 8 bases align to TRBD1. The germline V gene has CDR1 MNHGY and CDR2 SVAAGI. This CDR3 has 15 amino acids. V gave up 8 bases and J gave up 2 bases; unmatched junction bases: 7. The CDR3 here is CASLRTGGNTGELFF. CDR3 nucleotides: TGTGCCAGCTTGCGCACAGGGGGTAACACCGGGGAGCTGTTTTTT.

The rearrangement joins TRBV18 to TRBJ2-7, with D possibly being TRBD1 (6 bases). Trimming removed 6 bases at V and 7 bases at J, with 22 bases between. There are 15 residues in the CDR3. Germline V gives CDR1 KGHSH, CDR2 LQKENI. The CDR3 DNA sequence: TGTGCCAGCTCCAGCACAGGGCTCCCCTCTGGAGAGCAGTACTTC. This gives the protein CASSSTGLPSGEQYF.

This rearrangement joins TRBV6-6 to TRBJ1-5; TRBD1 matches at 11 bases. The germline V gene encodes CDR1 MNHNY and CDR2 SVGAGI (reference sequence). CDR3 size: 14 residues. J gave up 6 bases and V 6 bases, and 4 bases lay outside the gene matches. The CDR3 nucleotides are TGTGCCAGCAGCCGGGACAGGGGGTTTCAGCCCCAGCATTTT. Residues: CASSRDRGFQPQHF.

The chain combines TRBV2 with TRBJ2-1; TRBD1 might be the D (6 bases). CDR3 length: 14 amino acids. The germline gives CDR1 SNHLY, CDR2 FYNNEI. V was clipped by 5 bases and J by 5 bases, with 13 bases between them. CDR3 sequence (DNA): TGTGCCAGCAGTTCCGGGACATGGGACAATGAGCAGTTCTTC. Protein product: CASSSGTWDNEQFF. Filled out from reference TRBV2 and TRBJ2-1, the complete variable domain reads EPEVTQTPSHQVTQMGQEVILRCVPISNHLYFYWYRQILGQKVEFLVSFYNNEISEKSEIFDDQFSVERPDGSNFTLKIRSTKLEDSAMYFCASSSGTWDNEQFFGPGTRLTVL.

The chain links TRBV30 to TRBJ1-6, with 7 bases lining up with TRBD1. The CDR3 extends over 14 amino acids. The junction had 5 bases not matched to a gene; V was cut back by 3 bases and J by 6 bases. Germline lookup yields CDR1 GTSNPN and CDR2 SVGIG (reference sequence). The CDR3 sequence: CAWSRQGGNSPLHF. The CDR3 DNA follows: TGTGCCTGGAGCCGACAGGGCGGTAATTCACCCCTCCACTTT.

The chain uses TRBV9 and TRBJ1-1; 7 nucleotides agree with TRBD1. The germline CDR1 and CDR2 sequences are SGDLS and YYNGEE. V dropped 5 bases and J dropped 0; count of bases not matched to a gene: 4. This CDR3 region has 14 residues. CDR3 nucleotides: TGTGCCAGCAGTCCGGGACAGCTGAACACTGAAGCTTTCTTT. It codes for CASSPGQLNTEAFF.

This chain links TRBV9 with TRBJ2-5, with 13 nucleotides matching TRBD2. J gave up 5 bases and V 4 bases, and 14 bases lay outside the gene matches. CDR1 and CDR2 (germline): SGDLS, YYNGEE. This CDR3 spans 18 amino acids. CDR3 bases: TGTGCCAGCAGCACCGGGACTAGCGGGGTCGCCCATGAGGAGACCCAGTACTTC. Translation gives CASSTGTSGVAHEETQYF.

The rearrangement links TRBV10-1 to TRBJ2-3, with D possibly matching TRBD2 (5 bases). The CDR3 is made up of 13 amino acids. The germline V and J ends were trimmed by 0 bases and 10 bases, with 11 bases remaining between them. The germline V gene has CDR1 WNHNN and CDR2 SYGVQD (reference sequence). The CDR3 bases are TGCGCCAGCAGTGAGTCCCGGGGTGGTCCGCAGTATTTT. Encoded protein: CASSESRGGPQYF.

The chain links TRBV13 to TRBJ2-2; TRBD1 matches 8 bases. In germline, CDR1 is PRHDT, CDR2 FYEKMQ (reference sequence). CDR3 length: 14 amino acids. The J segment lost 6 bases and the V segment lost 5 bases, leaving 5 bases of the junction unmatched. DNA of the CDR3: TGTGCCAGCAGCATGGGACAGGTCTCCGGGGAGCTGTTTTTT. This encodes CASSMGQVSGELFF.

This chain uses TRBV11-2 with TRBJ2-7; D is ambiguous. Trimming pared 5 bases from V and 3 bases from J, leaving 5 bases between. Per germline, CDR1 SGHAT and CDR2 FQNNGV. This CDR3 is 11 amino acids long. CDR3 DNA sequence: TGTGCCAGCAGCCCCGGCTACGAGCAGTACTTC. Translation gives CASSPGYEQYF.

Remarks on this clone: The sample carries other DNA sequences with the same CDR3. This chain connects TRBV6-5 to TRBJ2-3, with TRBD2 identical over 8 bases. Germline V gene sequence: CDR1 MNHEY, CDR2 SVGAGI. V dropped 2 bases and J dropped 5; count of bases not matched to a gene: 3. The CDR3 sequence is 14 residues long. In DNA form, the CDR3 reads TGTGCCAGCAGTTACCAGCGGGGGCAAGATACGCAGTATTTT. Protein sequence: CASSYQRGQDTQYF.

This clone turned up a few times. The chain couples TRBV11-2 to TRBJ2-7; D is possibly TRBD1 (5 bases). This CDR3 is 14 amino acids long. The germline V and J ends were trimmed by 1 base and 1 base, with 8 bases remaining between them. CDR1 and CDR2 (germline): SGHAT, FQNNGV. The CDR3: CASSLADTSYEQYF. The CDR3 nucleotides read TGTGCCAGCAGCTTAGCGGACACGTCCTACGAGCAGTACTTC.

The chain combines TRBV6-5 with TRBJ1-5; a possible D gene is TRBD1 (5 bases). The CDR3 length is 15 residues. Looked up from germline, CDR1 is MNHEY and CDR2 is SVGAGI. Trimming shortened V by 6 bases and J by 0 bases, and 12 bases separated the two germline ends. The CDR3 sequence: CASRGGLHSNQPQHF. The CDR3 DNA reads as TGTGCCAGCAGGGGGGGGTTACATAGCAATCAGCCCCAGCATTTT.

The CDR3 DNA is TGTGCCTGGAGTAGAGACAGGGGCTCCACTGAAGCTTTCTTT. Protein sequence: CAWSRDRGSTEAFF. The rearrangement joins TRBV30 to TRBJ1-1, with TRBD1 identical over 8 bases. Germline CDR1 is GTSNPN and CDR2 is SVGIG (reference sequence). The CDR3 covers 14 residues. V shed 2 bases, J shed 4 bases, and the junction held 6 bases outside the gene matches.

The chain joins TRBV7-2 to TRBJ2-7; 15 nucleotides align to TRBD2. This CDR3 spans 16 amino acids. The V gene's germline CDR1 is SGHTA and CDR2 FQGNSA. V dropped 5 bases and J dropped 9; count of bases not matched to a gene: 11. The CDR3 here is CASSRARGLAGGRQYF. CDR3 in DNA: TGTGCCAGCAGCCGCGCCCGTGGACTAGCGGGGGGGCGGCAGTACTTC.

DNA for the CDR3: TGTGCCAGCAGCACCGGGACAGGAAGGTACGAAAAACTGTTTTTT. Translating it yields CASSTGTGRYEKLFF. The gene calls are TRBV9 and TRBJ1-4; TRBD1 agrees at 8 bases. The CDR3 covers 15 residues. The V segment lost 4 bases and the J segment 8 bases; nucleotides outside the gene matches: 10. CDR1 and CDR2 from the germline V gene are SGDLS and YYNGEE.

The chain carries TRBV28 and TRBJ2-5; possible D gene TRBD1, 6 bases. CDR1 is MDHEN, CDR2 SYDVKM, per germline. The length of the CDR3 is 14 residues. The ends were cut back, 4 bases at V and 4 bases at J, with 13 bases in the middle. In DNA form, the CDR3 reads TGTGCCAGCAGTTCACCAGGGGCCGGAGAGACCCAGTACTTC. Translating gives CASSSPGAGETQYF.

CDR3 nucleotide sequence: TGCGCCAGCAGCGCGGGACAGACAATGGGTACGCAGTATTTT. It codes for CASSAGQTMGTQYF. The chain joins TRBV5-1 to TRBJ2-3; D is possibly TRBD1 (7 bases). This CDR3 is built from 14 residues. V was clipped by 4 bases and J by 8 bases, with 17 bases between them. The germline V gene encodes CDR1 SGHRS and CDR2 YFSETQ.